Each of the 12 T cell receptor beta chains below was sequenced from the same sample in a study of OX40 agonist ivuxolimab in advanced cancers. Clones were sequenced by immunoSEQ multiplex PCR, and TCRdb holds only the in-frame ones, with some missing. Of fewer than 100,000 clones listed, under 90% are singletons. Sequencing used CD4+ or CD8+ T cells sorted from blood, obtained in a trial of the OX40 agonist ivuxolimab. The receptor set was obtained from an adult with an advanced solid tumor such as melanoma, head and neck, liver or kidney cancer.

V usage is TRBV5-1 and J usage is TRBJ2-3, with TRBD2 matching 9 bases. J was trimmed by 6 bases and V by 3 bases; bases with no gene match: 5. The germline V gene has CDR1 SGHRS and CDR2 YFSETQ. The CDR3 totals 14 residues. DNA of the CDR3: TGCGCCAGCAGCTCCGGGACTAGCATGGATACGCAGTATTTT. Its protein product is CASSSGTSMDTQYF. Variable domain in full (rest from reference TRBV5-1 and TRBJ2-3): KAGVTQTPRYLIKTRGQQVTLSCSPISGHRSVSWYQQTPGQGLQFLFEYFSETQRNKGNFPGRFSGRQFSNSRSEMNVSTLELGDSALYLCASSSGTSMDTQYFGPGTRLTVL.

CDR3 nucleotide sequence: TGTGCCACCAGCAGAGAACTGGGACTAGCGGGGGTTACCGGGGAGCTGTTTTTT. Protein: CATSRELGLAGVTGELFF. The V gene is TRBV15, the J gene TRBJ2-2; TRBD2 aligns across 14 bases. The junction had 5 bases not matched to a gene; V was cut back by 0 bases and J by 5 bases. There are 18 residues in the CDR3. Germline lookup yields CDR1 LNHNV and CDR2 YYDKDF (reference sequence).

The chain couples TRBV19 to TRBJ2-3, with D tentatively TRBD1 (5 bases). Deletions cut 10 bases from V and 4 bases from J, with 15 bases between. The CDR3 is 13 amino acids. Germline lookup yields CDR1 LNHDA and CDR2 SQIVND (reference sequence). CDR3 in DNA: TGTGCCACCCCCTTAGGGGTGTCAGATACGCAGTATTTT. Amino acid sequence: CATPLGVSDTQYF.

The chain carries TRBV5-6 and TRBJ2-7; D remains ambiguous. The germline V gene encodes CDR1 SGHDT and CDR2 YYEEEE. The V gene lost 2 bases and the J gene lost 2 bases, with 14 bases spanning the gap. The CDR3 has 15 amino acids. This CDR3 is CASSFAGSPPYEQYF. In DNA form, the CDR3 reads TGTGCCAGCAGCTTTGCCGGGTCCCCCCCCTACGAGCAGTACTTC.

This chain joins TRBV5-6 and TRBJ2-5; 11 bases match TRBD1. CDR1 is SGHDT, CDR2 YYEEEE, per germline. CDR3 length: 15 residues. With 4 bases clipped from V and 4 bases from J, the junction kept 6 bases outside the gene matches. The CDR3 nucleotides are TGTGCCAGCAGCGCGGACAGGGGGCGAGGAGAGACCCAGTACTTC. Protein product: CASSADRGRGETQYF.

This chain links TRBV25-1 with TRBJ1-1, with 7 bases fitting TRBD1. The V and J ends lost 7 bases and 6 bases, in that order; junction bases with no gene match: 8. The V gene's germline CDR1 is MGHDK and CDR2 SYGVNS. CDR3 length: 13 residues. In nucleotides, the CDR3 is TGTGCCAGCATCCGAATAGGGACAGCTGAAGCTTTCTTT. This encodes CASIRIGTAEAFF.

The chain employs TRBV18 and TRBJ2-1; D perhaps matches TRBD1 (6 bases). The V gene's germline CDR1 is KGHSH and CDR2 LQKENI. The CDR3 has 16 amino acids. The V gene lost 3 bases and the J gene lost 1 base, with 13 bases spanning the gap. The CDR3 loop is CASSPFPTGSYNEQFF. In nucleotides, the CDR3 is TGTGCCAGCTCACCTTTCCCTACAGGGTCCTACAATGAGCAGTTCTTC.

The chain joins TRBV5-5 to TRBJ2-1; TRBD1 matches 8 bases. The CDR3 runs to 17 residues. CDR1 and CDR2 from the germline V gene are SGHKS and YYEKEE (reference sequence). V dropped 2 bases and J dropped 2; count of bases not matched to a gene: 9. As DNA, the CDR3 is TGTGCCAGCAGCTTCCAGGGGGCCATTACCACCTACAATGAGCAGTTCTTC. Translation: CASSFQGAITTYNEQFF.

This clone occurred once. This chain joins TRBV5-1 and TRBJ1-1, with D tentatively TRBD1 (6 bases). The CDR3 has 15 residues. The ends were cut back, 0 bases at V and 4 bases at J, with 13 bases in the middle. The germline CDR1 and CDR2 sequences are SGHRS and YFSETQ. In nucleotides, the CDR3 is TGCGCCAGCAGCTTGGAAGGGGGTATCCTCACTGAAGCTTTCTTT. Protein: CASSLEGGILTEAFF.

The chain employs TRBV2 and TRBJ1-2; 8 bases are a match to TRBD1. Looked up from germline, CDR1 is SNHLY and CDR2 is FYNNEI. V dropped 6 bases and J dropped 1; count of bases not matched to a gene: 13. The CDR3 sequence is 17 residues long. DNA for the CDR3: TGTGCCAGCAGGATGGTTTCACAGGGGGGCCTTAACTATGGCTACACCTTC. As protein: CASRMVSQGGLNYGYTF.

V gene TRBV4-1 combines with J gene TRBJ1-3, with no clear D. Germline CDR1 and CDR2: MGHRA and YSYEKL. Trimming removed 2 bases from V and 0 bases from J, with 11 bases in between. The CDR3 has 16 residues. CDR3 protein: CASSQPRLISGNTIYF. The CDR3 coding sequence is TGCGCCAGCAGCCAACCCAGACTGATCTCTGGAAACACCATATATTTT.

The chain couples TRBV5-1 to TRBJ1-1; D is uncertain. Germline V gene lookup returns CDR1 SGHRS and CDR2 YFSETQ. V was clipped by 2 bases and J by 1 base, with 6 bases between them. CDR3 length: 13 residues. The CDR3 sequence: CASSFSTNTEAFF. Written as DNA, the CDR3 is TGCGCCAGCAGCTTCAGTACGAACACTGAAGCTTTCTTT.